Sequencing of this TCR beta chain was carried out in a study of cytomegalovirus exposure and HLA in healthy donors. Findings of the study overall: Over 150 TCR beta chains were listed as cytomegalovirus-associated.

Use of 60 Vbeta and 13 Jbeta primers characterized the PCR. The repertoire was sequenced with immunoSEQ multiplex PCR; TCRdb's copy has only in-frame clones and lacks some. This sample carries about 150,000 clones, around 80% of them seen once, and the ten largest clones take over 2.5%. This cohort consisted of healthy bone marrow donors. This CDR3 spans 18 amino acids. Germline-derived CDR1 and CDR2 are GTSNPN and SVGIG (reference sequence). The V gene end was trimmed by 0 bases and the J gene end by 2 bases; junction bases not matched to a gene: 8. With respect to this clone: Its specificity is unknown.

This clonotype originated in a woman in her 50s in good health and CMV-seropositive. This rearrangement joins TRBV30 to TRBJ2-2; 11 nucleotides agree with TRBD2. The sequencing sample was made of PBMCs. CDR3 amino acids: CAWSVNVAGGFNTGELFF. The CDR3 bases are TGTGCCTGGAGTGTAAATGTAGCGGGGGGGTTTAACACCGGGGAGCTGTTTTTT.